This T cell receptor beta chain emerged from a study of identical twins. Study conclusions and caveats: Models underestimated out-of-frame TCR alpha sharing in monozygotic twins.

The CDR3 is 15 residues long. The junction had 8 bases not matched to a gene; V was cut back by 4 bases and J by 5 bases. Germline V lookup: CDR1 MDHEN, CDR2 SYDVKM. TCRdb redid the calling of the 5' RACE reads with MiXCR, one entry per CDR3 protein. This table has 500,000 to 700,000 distinct CDR3 sequences, roughly 7.2% appearing once. Everyone who gave samples was a healthy Caucasian. This clonotype has at least ten counts. The antigen is undetermined. These data were likewise used in another study, on yellow fever vaccine responses in identical twins.

V gene TRBV28 combines with J gene TRBJ2-7, with TRBD1 identical over 10 bases. The clonotype comes from a woman between 18 and 29 years old in good health. The sample taken for sequencing was PBMCs. The CDR3 region is CASSSSGTGAHEQYV. In DNA, the CDR3 is TGTGCCAGCAGTTCCTCCGGGACAGGGGCGCACGAGCAGTACGTC.